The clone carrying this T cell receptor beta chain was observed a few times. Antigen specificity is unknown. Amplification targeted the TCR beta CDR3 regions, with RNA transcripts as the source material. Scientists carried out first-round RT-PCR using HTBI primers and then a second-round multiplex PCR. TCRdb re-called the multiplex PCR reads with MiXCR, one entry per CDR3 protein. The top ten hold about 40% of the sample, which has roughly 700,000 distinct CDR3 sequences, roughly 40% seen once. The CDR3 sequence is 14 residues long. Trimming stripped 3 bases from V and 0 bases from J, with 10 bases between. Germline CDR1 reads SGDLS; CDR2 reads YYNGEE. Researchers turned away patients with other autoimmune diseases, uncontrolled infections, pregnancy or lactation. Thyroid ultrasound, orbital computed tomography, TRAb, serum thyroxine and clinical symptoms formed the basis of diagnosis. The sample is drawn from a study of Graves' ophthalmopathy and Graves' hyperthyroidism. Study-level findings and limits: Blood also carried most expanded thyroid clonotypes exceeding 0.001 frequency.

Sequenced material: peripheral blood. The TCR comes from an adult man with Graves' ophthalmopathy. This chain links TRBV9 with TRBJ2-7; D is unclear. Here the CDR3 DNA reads TGTGCCAGCAGCGCCGGTGAATTCTCCTACGAGCAGTACTTC. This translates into CASSAGEFSYEQYF.